The sample holds a few counts of the clone carrying this T cell receptor (beta chain). Its specificity is unknown. This CDR3 region has 14 residues. V shed 0 bases and J shed 0 bases, with 5 bases lying between them. Germline CDR1 MGHRA, CDR2 YSYEKL. The data stem from a study of identical twins. Points from the study as a whole: These conclusions were based on statistical analysis (cross-sectional, not following the same donors). Out-of-frame alpha sequences shared by twins were enriched for low generation probability.

A single record per CDR3 protein comes from TCRdb applying MiXCR to the 5' RACE reads. In the table there are about 810,000 distinct CDR3 sequences, about 12% of which are singletons. This same sample was also part of a study on yellow fever vaccine responses in identical twins.

The chain has TRBV4-1 and TRBJ1-1; no firm D call. The origin of this receptor is a woman younger than 35 in good health. The specimen sequenced was PBMCs. CDR3 in amino acids: CASSQETMNTEAFF. The CDR3 region has the DNA TGCGCCAGCAGCCAAGAAACCATGAACACTGAAGCTTTCTTT.